One and the same sample provided the 9 T cell receptor beta chains below, sequenced in a study of beta chain features in type 1 diabetes. TCRB transcripts that were expressed got sequenced, as all of the isolated RNA had been reverse transcribed. Generated by immunoSEQ multiplex PCR, the TCRdb table keeps only in-frame clones and is missing some. The sample holds around 330,000 clones; roughly 9.6% are singletons and the top ten take more than 0.015%. Input material: naive CD4+ T cells from blood. The receptors here all came from a woman aged 25-40 years in good health.

This clone was detected a few times. The chain has TRBV7-6 and TRBJ2-5; TRBD1 is a possible D gene (6 bases). V lost 1 base, J lost 2 bases, and 8 bases lay in between. The CDR3 totals 14 residues. The germline CDR1 and CDR2 sequences are SGHVS and FNYEAQ. The CDR3 sequence: CASSLGTEQETQYF. CDR3 nucleotides: TGTGCCAGCAGCTTAGGGACAGAACAAGAGACCCAGTACTTC.

This clone was observed a handful of times. The chain is built from TRBV4-3 and TRBJ2-1; TRBD1 matches at 7 bases. CDR3 length: 14 amino acids. The germline CDR1 and CDR2 sequences are LGHNA and YSLEER. V was clipped by 4 bases and J by 0 bases; unmatched bases: 0. CDR3: CASSRQGSYNEQFF. The CDR3 bases are TGCGCCAGCAGCCGACAGGGCTCCTACAATGAGCAGTTCTTC.

The chain couples TRBV7-3 to TRBJ1-2, with D unclear. V was pared by 5 bases and J by 8 bases, with 12 bases between. CDR1 SGHTA and CDR2 FQGTGA come from the germline V gene. This CDR3 is built from 12 residues. CDR3 sequence (DNA): TGTGCCAGCAGCCCAGGTTCCGGCGGCTACACCTTC. Translating it yields CASSPGSGGYTF.

This sequence joins TRBV2 and TRBJ2-1, with 7 nucleotides matching TRBD1. Trimming cost V 7 bases and J 8 bases; bases outside gene matches: 17. CDR1 is SNHLY and CDR2 is FYNNEI in the germline V gene. This CDR3 comprises 16 residues. As DNA, the CDR3 is TGTGCCAGCACCCGAAACCCGACAGGGTCTAGGGATGAGCAGTTCTTC. Protein sequence: CASTRNPTGSRDEQFF.

CDR3 coding DNA: TGTGCCAGCAGCCGACAGGACGGGAACACTGAAGCTTTCTTT. Its protein product is CASSRQDGNTEAFF. This chain connects TRBV4-2 to TRBJ1-1; tentative D call: TRBD1 (6 bases). The length of the CDR3 is 14 residues. CDR1 and CDR2 from the germline V gene are LGHNA and YNFKEQ. The V gene lost 4 bases and the J gene lost 1 base, with 10 bases spanning the gap.

The chain is built from TRBV7-2 and TRBJ2-1; D ambiguous. The germline V and J ends were trimmed by 1 base and 5 bases, with 9 bases remaining between them. CDR1 SGHTA and CDR2 FQGNSA come from the germline V gene. This CDR3 comprises 14 residues. The CDR3 DNA is TGTGCCAGCAGCTTAGTTTGGCAGGACAATGAGCAGTTCTTC. Translated: CASSLVWQDNEQFF.

This clone came up a few times. This chain connects TRBV27 to TRBJ2-4; the D gene is possibly TRBD1 (5 bases). The CDR3 runs 15 residues. Between the trimmed V and J ends, which lost 2 bases and 0 bases, there was a span of 8 bases. The germline V gene has CDR1 MNHEY and CDR2 SMNVEV (reference sequence). CDR3 amino acids: CASSLDRLAKNIQYF. The CDR3 DNA is TGTGCCAGCAGTTTAGACAGACTAGCCAAAAACATTCAGTACTTC.

The chain uses TRBV28 and TRBJ2-7; 12 bases agree with TRBD1. This CDR3 comprises 17 residues. V lost 4 bases to trimming and J lost 2 bases; unmatched junction nucleotides: 9. Germline lookup yields CDR1 MDHEN and CDR2 SYDVKM. The CDR3 nucleotides read TGTGCCAGCAGTTCACTGGGACAGGGGGCGAGGGCCTACGAGCAGTACTTC. It is translated as CASSSLGQGARAYEQYF.

This clone showed up just a few times. The chain recombines TRBV5-1 with TRBJ2-5; 11 bases are a match to TRBD2. The CDR3 contains 14 residues. Trimming removed 5 bases from V and 1 base from J; junction bases left unmatched: 1. Germline CDR1 is SGHRS and CDR2 is YFSETQ. CDR3 in DNA: TGCGCCAGCAGGACTAGCGGGATCCAAGAGACCCAGTACTTC. Translation: CASRTSGIQETQYF.